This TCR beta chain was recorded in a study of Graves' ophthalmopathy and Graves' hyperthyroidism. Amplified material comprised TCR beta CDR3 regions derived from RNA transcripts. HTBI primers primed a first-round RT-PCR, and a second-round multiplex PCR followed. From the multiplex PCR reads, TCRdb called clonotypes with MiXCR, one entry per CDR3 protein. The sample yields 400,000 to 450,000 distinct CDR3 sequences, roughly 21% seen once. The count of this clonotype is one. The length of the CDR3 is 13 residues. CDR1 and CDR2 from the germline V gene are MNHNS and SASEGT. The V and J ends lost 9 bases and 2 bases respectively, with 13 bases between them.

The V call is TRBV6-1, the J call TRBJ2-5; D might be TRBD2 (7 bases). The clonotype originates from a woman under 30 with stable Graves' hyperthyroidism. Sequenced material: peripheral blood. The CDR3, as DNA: TGTGCCAGTGGGGGGGCGGTTCAAGAGACCCAGTACTTC. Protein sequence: CASGGAVQETQYF.